One sample yielded the 11 T cell receptor beta chains listed below, sequenced in a study of PD-L1 blockade in urothelial cancer. The assay was immunoSEQ multiplex PCR, and TCRdb's table has in-frame clones only and misses some. The table shows just under 30,000 clones, with around 86% occurring only once. Sequenced material: PBMCs, taken around atezolizumab (anti-PD-L1) treatment. These receptor sequences come from a man aged 45-60 years with urothelial cancer.

The chain has TRBV30 and TRBJ2-5; possible D gene TRBD2, 6 bases. The CDR3 sequence is 15 residues long. Germline assignment: CDR1 GTSNPN and CDR2 SVGIG (reference sequence). The V end lost 3 bases, the J end lost 11 bases, and 25 bases lay between the germline ends. CDR3 sequence (DNA): TGTGCCTGGAGCGTAGCAGGGACTGTGCTAAGAGAGCAGTACTTC. This sequence encodes CAWSVAGTVLREQYF.

The CDR3 protein is CASSQEAAYTDTQYF. Here the CDR3 DNA reads TGCGCCAGCAGCCAAGAAGCGGCTTACACAGATACGCAGTATTTT. The V gene is TRBV4-3, the J gene TRBJ2-3; D is perhaps TRBD2 (5 bases). Trimming cost V 0 bases and J 2 bases, with 9 bases left between them. CDR3 length equals 15 residues. The V gene's germline CDR1 is LGHNA and CDR2 YSLEER.

This chain links TRBV11-2 with TRBJ1-2, with D perhaps TRBD1 (5 bases). Per germline, CDR1 SGHAT and CDR2 FQNNGV. V was trimmed by 4 bases and J by 7 bases, leaving 10 bases between them. The CDR3 has 12 residues. CDR3 protein: CASSSGLRGYTF. The CDR3 bases are TGTGCCAGCAGCTCAGGGCTACGTGGCTACACCTTC.

The rearrangement uses TRBV29-1 and TRBJ1-2; D is possibly TRBD1 (6 bases). The CDR3 totals 13 residues. V gave up 3 bases and J gave up 0 bases, with 8 bases separating them. The germline V gene has CDR1 SQVTM and CDR2 ANQGSEA. The CDR3: CSVEGHSNYGYTF. The CDR3 DNA sequence: TGCAGCGTTGAGGGACACTCTAACTATGGCTACACCTTC. Complete variable domain (other parts from reference TRBV29-1 and TRBJ1-2): SAVISQKPSRDICQRGTSLTIQCQVDSQVTMMFWYRQQPGQSLTLIATANQGSEATYESGFVIDKFPISRPNLTFSTLTVSNMSPEDSSIYLCSVEGHSNYGYTFGSGTRLTVV.

V usage is TRBV28 and J usage is TRBJ2-7; 8 bases fit TRBD2. After removal of 3 bases from V and 2 bases from J, the junction contained 6 bases not matched to a gene. Germline CDR1 and CDR2: MDHEN and SYDVKM. The CDR3 is made up of 15 amino acids. CDR3 sequence (DNA): TGTGCCAGCAGTTTCGGCGGGAGGCCCCCCTACGAGCAGTACTTC. Translating it yields CASSFGGRPPYEQYF. The full variable domain, completed using reference TRBV28 and TRBJ2-7, is DVKVTQSSRYLVKRTGEKVFLECVQDMDHENMFWYRQDPGLGLRLIYFSYDVKMKEKGDIPEGYSVSREKKERFSLILESASTNQTSMYLCASSFGGRPPYEQYFGPGTRLTVT.

This clone showed up just once. This chain links TRBV5-6 with TRBJ2-7; 7 nucleotides line up with TRBD2. Germline trimming cut 3 bases from V and 2 bases from J; bases unmatched to any gene: 8. Germline assignment: CDR1 SGHDT and CDR2 YYEEEE. The CDR3 length is 15 residues. CDR3 DNA sequence: TGTGCCAGCAGCTCGCGGGGAGCGGGGACCTACGAGCAGTACTTC. It translates to CASSSRGAGTYEQYF. The full variable domain, in which reference TRBV5-6 and TRBJ2-7 provide the parts outside the CDR3, is DAGVTQSPTHLIKTRGQQVTLRCSPKSGHDTVSWYQQALGQGPQFIFQYYEEEERQRGNFPDRFSGHQFPNYSSELNVNALLLGDSALYLCASSSRGAGTYEQYFGPGTRLTVT.

The chain uses TRBV5-1 and TRBJ2-2; 8 nucleotides match TRBD1. J lost 1 base, V lost 4 bases, and 6 bases had no gene match. The CDR3 spans 16 residues. Germline loops: CDR1 SGHRS, CDR2 YFSETQ. The CDR3 region is CASSVTGTGNTGELFF. The CDR3 bases are TGCGCCAGCAGCGTCACCGGGACAGGGAACACCGGGGAGCTGTTTTTT. The full variable domain, rest sourced from reference TRBV5-1 and TRBJ2-2, is KAGVTQTPRYLIKTRGQQVTLSCSPISGHRSVSWYQQTPGQGLQFLFEYFSETQRNKGNFPGRFSGRQFSNSRSEMNVSTLELGDSALYLCASSVTGTGNTGELFFGEGSRLTVL.

This clone turned up a few times. The rearrangement joins TRBV6-1 to TRBJ2-4; D possibly corresponds to TRBD1 (6 bases). The CDR3 has 16 amino acids. From germline, CDR1 is MNHNS and CDR2 SASEGT. V lost 2 bases to trimming and J lost 3 bases, with 14 bases between them. The CDR3 region is CASSEKQGISKNIQYF. CDR3 DNA sequence: TGTGCCAGCAGTGAAAAACAGGGTATAAGCAAAAACATTCAGTACTTC.

This clone was observed once. This sequence joins TRBV5-8 and TRBJ2-7; D not certain. CDR3 size: 11 residues. Trimming stripped 5 bases from V and 2 bases from J, with 5 bases between. Per the germline V gene, CDR1 is SGHTS and CDR2 is YDEGEE. Here the CDR3 DNA reads TGTGCCAGCAGTTCTCCCTACGAGCAGTACTTC. This translates into CASSSPYEQYF.

CDR3 sequence: CASSIGLEQFF. The CDR3 nucleotides are TGTGCCAGTAGTATAGGACTCGAGCAGTTCTTC. This chain links TRBV19 with TRBJ2-1; D ambiguous. This CDR3 has 11 residues. With 1 base removed from V and 10 bases from J, the gap between germline ends came to 5 bases. CDR1 is LNHDA, CDR2 SQIVND, per germline (reference sequence).

This chain joins TRBV12-5 and TRBJ2-2; the match to TRBD1 covers 9 bases. The CDR3 has 18 residues. Trimming removed 3 bases from V and 0 bases from J; junction bases left unmatched: 8. The germline V gene has CDR1 LGHNT and CDR2 FRNRAP. The CDR3 region is CASGFEDRGQTNTGELFF. The CDR3 DNA reads TGTGCTAGTGGTTTCGAGGACAGGGGCCAAACGAACACCGGGGAGCTGTTTTTT.